This entry lists 19 T cell receptor beta chains sequenced from one sample in a study of blood T cell repertoires in COVID-19. The data were produced by immunoSEQ multiplex PCR, yet TCRdb's version contains in-frame clones alone and is incomplete. The repertoire has about 85,000 clones, approximately 90% of them found once; the top ten carry roughly 2.3%. The sample was peripheral blood. These TCRs come from a human donor with active COVID-19. The donor label of this sample is uncertain.

The V gene is TRBV19, the J gene TRBJ2-3; 8 nucleotides line up with TRBD2. Germline lookup yields CDR1 LNHDA and CDR2 SQIVND (reference sequence). This CDR3 region has 16 residues. The junction had 5 bases not matched to a gene; V was cut back by 3 bases and J by 0 bases. CDR3 coding DNA: TGTGCCAGTAGTATTGGAGCGGGGGAGAGCACAGATACGCAGTATTTT. Its protein product is CASSIGAGESTDTQYF.

The chain uses TRBV5-1 and TRBJ1-1; no clear D. Germline CDR1 is SGHRS and CDR2 is YFSETQ. The V end was cut by 7 bases, the J end by 2 bases, with 15 bases between. The CDR3 spans 14 residues. The CDR3 spells CASVAEAGNTEAFF. CDR3 sequence (DNA): TGCGCCAGCGTCGCTGAGGCCGGAAACACTGAAGCTTTCTTT.

This rearrangement joins TRBV28 to TRBJ1-1; no reliable D call. The CDR3 is 13 amino acids. Germline CDR1 and CDR2: MDHEN and SYDVKM. V was shortened by 1 base and J by 6 bases, with 9 bases between the two germline ends. As DNA, the CDR3 is TGTGCCAGCAGTTTATTCGGGTACTCTGAAGCTTTCTTT. This codes for CASSLFGYSEAFF.

CDR3 sequence reads: CASSLLGRGRGNEKLFF. The DNA for the CDR3 is TGTGCCAGCAGCTTATTAGGCAGGGGGCGAGGTAATGAAAAACTGTTTTTT. The chain links TRBV11-2 to TRBJ1-4; 8 nucleotides line up with TRBD1. Unmatched junction bases numbered 9, after V lost 2 bases and J lost 4 bases. Looked up from germline, CDR1 is SGHAT and CDR2 is FQNNGV. The CDR3 runs to 17 residues.

V usage is TRBV5-8 and J usage is TRBJ2-5; D is uncertain. Per germline, CDR1 SGHTS and CDR2 YDEGEE. This CDR3 comprises 15 residues. V was shortened by 0 bases and J by 2 bases, with 11 bases between the two germline ends. The CDR3 loop is CASSLVQALQETQYF. The CDR3 DNA follows: TGTGCCAGCAGCTTGGTGCAGGCGCTACAAGAGACCCAGTACTTC. The variable domain in full, completed from reference TRBV5-8 and TRBJ2-5, reads EAGVTQSPTHLIKTRGQQATLRCSPISGHTSVYWYQQALGLGLQFLLWYDEGEERNRGNFPPRFSGRQFPNYSSELNVNALELEDSALYLCASSLVQALQETQYFGPGTRLLVL.

The chain combines TRBV10-2 with TRBJ2-7, with D possibly matching TRBD1 (5 bases). Germline-derived CDR1 and CDR2 are WSHSY and SAAADI. Trimming pared 2 bases from V and 0 bases from J, leaving 8 bases between. This CDR3 is 14 amino acids long. CDR3 DNA sequence: TGCGCCAGCAGTGAGGGAGACAGCTCCTACGAGCAGTACTTC. As protein: CASSEGDSSYEQYF.

The V call is TRBV4-3, the J call TRBJ2-2; D possibly corresponds to TRBD1 (5 bases). CDR1 is LGHNA, CDR2 YSLEER, per germline. The CDR3 spans 19 residues. Trimming shortened V by 1 base and J by 8 bases, and 26 bases separated the two germline ends. In DNA form, the CDR3 reads TGCGCCAGCAGCCAAGCCCCGAGGCGAATTTCGGAAGGGGTGGGGGAGCTGTTTTTT. Its translation: CASSQAPRRISEGVGELFF.

CDR3 region: CASDTGTSGYEQYF. CDR3 sequence (DNA): TGTGCCAGCGATACCGGGACTAGCGGCTACGAGCAGTACTTC. V usage is TRBV2 and J usage is TRBJ2-7, with TRBD2 identical over 11 bases. V was pared by 8 bases and J by 3 bases, with 6 bases of the junction left unmatched. Germline CDR1 is SNHLY and CDR2 is FYNNEI. This CDR3 contains 14 residues.

The CDR3, as DNA: TGTGCCAGCAGCTTGGGGACAGCTCAAGAGACCCAGTACTTC. Protein product: CASSLGTAQETQYF. This chain joins TRBV5-4 and TRBJ2-5; tentatively, D is TRBD1 (6 bases). The CDR3 length is 14 residues. Germline V gene lookup returns CDR1 SGHNT and CDR2 YYREEE (reference sequence). V was clipped by 0 bases and J by 2 bases, with 8 bases between them.

The chain couples TRBV15 to TRBJ2-7, with D maybe TRBD2 (5 bases). Germline CDR1 reads LNHNV; CDR2 reads YYDKDF (reference sequence). The CDR3 is 16 residues long. Trimming pared 3 bases from V and 0 bases from J, leaving 15 bases between. CDR3 region: CATSRYSRGHSYEQYF. The CDR3 nucleotides read TGTGCCACCAGCAGGTATAGCCGGGGTCACTCCTACGAGCAGTACTTC.

The rearrangement uses TRBV29-1 and TRBJ2-7, with D perhaps matching TRBD1 (6 bases). Germline assignment: CDR1 SQVTM and CDR2 ANQGSEA. V lost 0 bases and J lost 1, with 7 bases in between. CDR3 size: 13 residues. CDR3 amino acids: CSVEEGGSYEQYF. As DNA, the CDR3 is TGCAGCGTTGAAGAAGGGGGTTCCTACGAGCAGTACTTC.

The chain couples TRBV6-1 to TRBJ1-1, with D unclear. The CDR3 runs 15 residues. Germline V CDR1 and CDR2: MNHNS, SASEGT. V lost 5 bases and J lost 1, with 14 bases in between. For the CDR3, the DNA is TGTGCCAGCAGTTCATCGGCGACGGGGAACACTGAAGCTTTCTTT. It translates to CASSSSATGNTEAFF.

The table lists this clone with a count of one. This chain joins TRBV19 and TRBJ1-5; D unclear. Germline CDR1 reads LNHDA; CDR2 reads SQIVND (reference sequence). Trimming left V 7 bases short and J 3 bases short, with 25 bases between. CDR3 length equals 18 residues. This chain's CDR3 is CASNMAFAGVKHNQPQHF. The CDR3 coding sequence is TGTGCCAGTAATATGGCCTTTGCCGGGGTCAAGCACAATCAGCCCCAGCATTTT.

The chain couples TRBV7-3 to TRBJ2-6; D is unclear. From germline, CDR1 is SGHTA and CDR2 FQGTGA. The CDR3 totals 15 residues. V was clipped by 5 bases and J by 0 bases, with 8 bases between them. The CDR3 loop is CASSLPGSGANVLTF. The CDR3 DNA sequence: TGTGCCAGCAGCCTTCCAGGCTCTGGGGCCAACGTCCTGACTTTC.

The chain links TRBV5-6 to TRBJ2-5; 8 nucleotides align to TRBD1. CDR1 is SGHDT, CDR2 YYEEEE, per germline. There are 15 residues in the CDR3. V was pared by 1 base and J by 5 bases, with 7 bases of the junction left unmatched. The CDR3 DNA reads as TGTGCCAGCAGCTTGTCGCAGGGGGCGCGGGAGACCCAGTACTTC. Translation gives CASSLSQGARETQYF.

The rearrangement links TRBV7-9 to TRBJ2-1, with TRBD1 identical over 7 bases. This CDR3 contains 14 residues. Per germline, CDR1 SEHNR and CDR2 FQNEAQ (reference sequence). V lost 3 bases, J lost 7 bases, and 6 bases stayed unmatched. CDR3 DNA: TGTGCCAGCAGCTTGGCAGGGGGAATAAATGAGCAGTTCTTC. Translating it yields CASSLAGGINEQFF. The full variable domain, rest sourced from reference TRBV7-9 and TRBJ2-1, is DTGVSQNPRHKITKRGQNVTFRCDPISEHNRLYWYRQTLGQGPEFLTYFQNEAQLEKSRLLSDRFSAERPKGSFSTLEIQRTEQGDSAMYLCASSLAGGINEQFFGPGTRLTVL.

This sequence joins TRBV12-3 or TRBV12-4 and TRBJ1-2, with D maybe TRBD1 (5 bases). V dropped 6 bases and J dropped 5 bases, with 13 bases sitting between them. The CDR3 loop spans 13 amino acids. The CDR3 protein is CASRRQKVYGYTF. As DNA, the CDR3 is TGTGCCAGCAGGCGACAGAAAGTTTATGGCTACACCTTC.

A single count supports this clone. This CDR3 reads CSVATSGAYEQYF. In nucleotides, the CDR3 is TGCAGCGTTGCGACTAGCGGGGCCTACGAGCAGTACTTC. The J gene is TRBJ2-7, the V gene TRBV29-1, with 11 bases fitting TRBD2. The J segment lost 2 bases and the V segment lost 4 bases, leaving 1 base of the junction unmatched. The CDR3 spans 13 residues. Germline V gene lookup returns CDR1 SQVTM and CDR2 ANQGSEA.

The CDR3 DNA is TGTGCCAGCAGCCCCGACAGGGGTGGTATTATGCCCCAGCATTTT. Residues: CASSPDRGGIMPQHF. The chain couples TRBV5-8 to TRBJ1-5, with TRBD1 matching over 8 bases. Trimming removed 4 bases from V and 9 bases from J; junction bases left unmatched: 12. Germline CDR1 reads SGHTS; CDR2 reads YDEGEE. This CDR3 spans 15 amino acids.